One sample yielded the 24 T cell receptor beta chains listed below, sequenced in a study of CD8+ T cells in alopecia areata. Treatment defined: oral pan-JAK inhibitor, 5-10 mg twice daily. cDNA reverse transcribed from extracted RNA served as the sequencing template. TCRdb's table, derived via immunoSEQ multiplex PCR, lists solely in-frame clones and lacks some. Among hundreds of thousands of clones listed, roughly 50% were seen once. This material consisted of CD4+ T cells sorted from blood, taken at week 24, from a patient treated with tofacitinib. The receptors were sampled from a human donor with alopecia areata.

In its sample, this clone was seen a few times. V usage is TRBV6-6 and J usage is TRBJ2-1; 10 bases are shared with TRBD1. Germline CDR1 reads MNHNY; CDR2 reads SVGAGI (reference sequence). This CDR3 is built from 15 residues. With V trimmed by 0 bases and J by 7 bases, 3 bases remained unmatched. This chain's CDR3 is CASSYSGTGVNEQFF. The CDR3 DNA reads TGTGCCAGCAGTTACTCGGGGACAGGGGTAAATGAGCAGTTCTTC.

This clone was detected a few times. The gene calls are TRBV7-9 and TRBJ2-3; D is perhaps TRBD1 (6 bases). The CDR3 has 15 amino acids. V was pared by 2 bases and J by 2 bases, with 11 bases between. Germline CDR1 SEHNR, CDR2 FQNEAQ (reference sequence). The CDR3 loop is CASSLLGADTDTQYF. The CDR3 coding sequence is TGTGCCAGCAGCTTATTGGGGGCCGACACAGATACGCAGTATTTT.

This rearrangement joins TRBV5-1 to TRBJ2-5; 9 bases fit TRBD2. The CDR3 loop spans 17 amino acids. Trimming at V came to 0 bases and at J to 3 bases, leaving 9 bases not matched to a gene. The germline gives CDR1 SGHRS, CDR2 YFSETQ. CDR3 in DNA: TGCGCCAGCAGCTTGGAGGTACTAGCGGGTGCCGAAGAGACCCAGTACTTC. It codes for CASSLEVLAGAEETQYF.

The rearrangement joins TRBV9 to TRBJ1-2, with 8 nucleotides matching TRBD1. Germline CDR1 SGDLS, CDR2 YYNGEE. This CDR3 is 17 amino acids long. The V and J ends lost 3 bases and 7 bases, in that order; junction bases with no gene match: 17. The CDR3 spells CASSALRGRGGGFGYTF. The CDR3 DNA reads as TGTGCCAGCAGCGCTCTCAGGGGGCGCGGCGGGGGATTTGGCTACACCTTC. The whole variable domain, remainder taken from reference TRBV9 and TRBJ1-2, is DSGVTQTPKHLITATGQRVTLRCSPRSGDLSVYWYQQSLDQGLQFLIQYYNGEERAKGNILERFSAQQFPDLHSELNLSSLELGDSALYFCASSALRGRGGGFGYTFGSGTRLTVV.

V gene TRBV10-3 combines with J gene TRBJ1-1, with a weak D call TRBD1 (6 bases). The ends were cut back, 2 bases at V and 4 bases at J, with 8 bases in the middle. The germline gives CDR1 ENHRY, CDR2 SYGVKD. The CDR3 has 13 amino acids. In DNA, the CDR3 is TGTGCCATCAGTGAGATAGGGGGCACTGAAGCTTTCTTT. This encodes CAISEIGGTEAFF.

The CDR3 reads CASSLFRGGEQYF. The DNA of the CDR3 is TGTGCCAGCAGCTTATTCAGGGGTGGCGAGCAGTACTTC. V usage is TRBV7-8 and J usage is TRBJ2-7, with D maybe TRBD1 (6 bases). Looked up from germline, CDR1 is SGHVS and CDR2 is FQNEAQ. CDR3 length: 13 residues. V was trimmed by 2 bases and J by 6 bases, leaving 11 bases between them.

The chain recombines TRBV30 with TRBJ1-4; D remains ambiguous. Trimming pared 0 bases from V and 8 bases from J, leaving 10 bases between. Germline CDR1 reads GTSNPN; CDR2 reads SVGIG (reference sequence). CDR3 length: 13 amino acids. The CDR3: CAWSVRRKEKLFF. The CDR3 nucleotides are TGTGCCTGGAGTGTACGTCGGAAAGAAAAACTGTTTTTT.

The chain is built from TRBV28 and TRBJ1-1; D possibly corresponds to TRBD1 (5 bases). Between the trimmed V and J ends, which lost 7 bases and 5 bases, there was a span of 17 bases. CDR1 and CDR2 from the germline V gene are MDHEN and SYDVKM. This CDR3 spans 14 amino acids. CDR3 in amino acids: CASITGRGDTEAFF. Here the CDR3 DNA reads TGTGCCAGCATAACTGGGAGAGGGGATACTGAAGCTTTCTTT.

The chain carries TRBV5-1 and TRBJ2-5, with D possibly called TRBD1 or TRBD2 (5 bases each). V shed 4 bases and J shed 1 base, with 23 bases lying between them. Germline V lookup: CDR1 SGHRS, CDR2 YFSETQ. The CDR3 contains 18 residues. CDR3 sequence: CASSPGRVGTARQETQYF. CDR3 DNA: TGCGCCAGCAGCCCGGGACGGGTTGGGACGGCGCGCCAAGAGACCCAGTACTTC.

Worth noting for this clone: Other DNA sequences in this sample translate to the same CDR3. The chain uses TRBV5-1 and TRBJ2-1; 7 nucleotides line up with TRBD1. Germline loops: CDR1 SGHRS, CDR2 YFSETQ. CDR3 size: 14 residues. V was clipped by 5 bases and J by 4 bases; unmatched bases: 6. The chain's CDR3 is CASSPGQHYNEQFF. In DNA form, the CDR3 reads TGCGCCAGCAGTCCGGGACAGCATTACAATGAGCAGTTCTTC.

This chain connects TRBV7-2 to TRBJ2-3; the D is unclear. CDR1 and CDR2 (germline): SGHTA, FQGNSA. V lost 1 base and J lost 6, with 14 bases in between. This CDR3 is built from 15 residues. The CDR3 sequence is CASSLGDPGLDTQYF. The CDR3, as DNA: TGTGCCAGCAGCTTAGGAGATCCCGGTTTGGATACGCAGTATTTT. The full variable domain, in which reference TRBV7-2 and TRBJ2-3 provide the parts outside the CDR3, is GAGVSQSPSNKVTEKGKDVELRCDPISGHTALYWYRQSLGQGLEFLIYFQGNSAPDKSGLPSDRFSAERTGGSVSTLTIQRTQQEDSAVYLCASSLGDPGLDTQYFGPGTRLTVL.

This clone was picked up a small number of times. V gene TRBV7-9 combines with J gene TRBJ2-6; D is ambiguous. Trimming pared 4 bases from V and 1 base from J, leaving 14 bases between. The CDR3 consists of 17 residues. Germline assignment: CDR1 SEHNR and CDR2 FQNEAQ (reference sequence). This chain's CDR3 is CASSYRVGRSGANVLTF. DNA for the CDR3: TGTGCCAGCAGCTACCGGGTGGGCCGGTCTGGGGCCAACGTCCTGACTTTC.

This clone was detected once. The chain uses TRBV15 and TRBJ1-2; no reliable D call. Germline CDR1 and CDR2: LNHNV and YYDKDF (reference sequence). CDR3 length: 12 residues. Trimming took off 0 bases at V and 8 bases at J, with 7 bases between the two ends. CDR3 residues: CATSREARGYTF. In DNA form, the CDR3 reads TGTGCCACCAGCAGAGAGGCGCGAGGCTACACCTTC.

With regard to this clone: The same CDR3 arises from other DNA sequences in this sample as well. The chain combines TRBV30 with TRBJ1-5; no firm D call. The CDR3 runs to 13 residues. CDR1 GTSNPN and CDR2 SVGIG come from the germline V gene (reference sequence). Trimming cost V 0 bases and J 3 bases, with 6 bases left between them. The CDR3 DNA follows: TGTGCCTGGAGTGTACAAGACAATCAGCCCCAGCATTTT. Protein product: CAWSVQDNQPQHF.

On this clone: Additional DNA sequences in this sample encode the identical CDR3. The chain links TRBV2 to TRBJ2-5; D gene unclear. The ends were cut back, 1 base at V and 4 bases at J, with 4 bases in the middle. Germline CDR1 reads SNHLY; CDR2 reads FYNNEI. The CDR3 consists of 12 residues. Here the CDR3 reads CASSEGGETQYF. The CDR3 region has the DNA TGTGCCAGCAGTGAAGGGGGAGAGACCCAGTACTTC.

The chain carries TRBV2 and TRBJ1-5, with D possibly matching TRBD1 (6 bases). Germline V gene lookup returns CDR1 SNHLY and CDR2 FYNNEI. With 5 bases removed from V and 4 bases from J, the gap between germline ends came to 9 bases. This CDR3 comprises 13 residues. The CDR3 region has the DNA TGTGCCAGCAGTTGGGACATTAATCAGCCCCAGCATTTT. Its protein is CASSWDINQPQHF.

The rearrangement links TRBV4-2 to TRBJ2-3, with TRBD2 matching over 11 bases. The CDR3 runs to 18 residues. CDR1 is LGHNA, CDR2 YNFKEQ, per germline. With 1 base clipped from V and 5 bases from J, the junction kept 11 bases outside the gene matches. The CDR3 DNA is TGTGCCAGCAGCCAAGTCCCCCTGACTAGCGGGGTTGTAGATACGCAGTATTTT. Translating gives CASSQVPLTSGVVDTQYF.

J is TRBJ1-4 and V is TRBV6-5; TRBD1 might be the D (6 bases). Deletions cut 6 bases from V and 8 bases from J, with 16 bases between. The germline CDR1 and CDR2 sequences are MNHEY and SVGAGI. The CDR3 has 14 residues. This CDR3 reads CASRRDRRGEKLFF. DNA of the CDR3: TGTGCCAGCAGACGTGACAGGAGAGGGGAAAAACTGTTTTTT.

CDR3 bases: TGTGCCTGGAGTGAGGACGGGGGGCTTTACGAGCAGTACTTC. This sequence encodes CAWSEDGGLYEQYF. The chain joins TRBV30 to TRBJ2-7; a weak D match, TRBD2 (7 bases). V lost 1 base and J 4 bases, leaving 14 bases between the germline ends. Germline V gives CDR1 GTSNPN, CDR2 SVGIG (reference sequence). The CDR3 sequence is 14 residues long.

The chain employs TRBV30 and TRBJ1-2, with 8 bases matching TRBD1. The CDR3 is 14 amino acids. The trim removed 4 bases at V and 0 bases at J, leaving 4 bases unmatched. Germline V gene data show CDR1 as GTSNPN and CDR2 as SVGIG (reference sequence). The CDR3 protein is CAWNQGAANYGYTF. The CDR3 region has the DNA TGTGCCTGGAATCAGGGGGCAGCTAACTATGGCTACACCTTC.

This clone was counted a few times. This chain uses TRBV29-1 with TRBJ2-3; tentative D call: TRBD1 (5 bases). Germline CDR1 is SQVTM and CDR2 is ANQGSEA. The length of the CDR3 is 13 residues. V dropped 7 bases and J dropped 6 bases, with 17 bases sitting between them. The CDR3 protein is CSAIDSLQDTQYF. The CDR3 region has the DNA TGCAGCGCTATAGACAGTCTCCAGGATACGCAGTATTTT.

This chain joins TRBV6-5 and TRBJ1-6; D is perhaps TRBD1 (6 bases). Per the germline V gene, CDR1 is MNHEY and CDR2 is SVGAGI. This CDR3 spans 14 amino acids. V was shortened by 4 bases and J by 5 bases, with 9 bases between the two germline ends. As DNA, the CDR3 is TGTGCCAGCAGTTCTCAGGGGAATAATTCACCCCTCCACTTT. This encodes CASSSQGNNSPLHF.

The sample holds a few counts of this clone. The chain has TRBV4-2 and TRBJ2-5; possible D gene TRBD1, 6 bases. The germline CDR1 and CDR2 sequences are LGHNA and YNFKEQ. The CDR3 loop spans 13 amino acids. Between the trimmed V and J ends, which lost 1 base and 11 bases, there was a span of 14 bases. CDR3: CASSQVGTREQYF. CDR3 bases: TGTGCCAGCAGCCAAGTCGGGACACGTGAGCAGTACTTC.

The chain joins TRBV7-9 to TRBJ1-2; TRBD1 matches at 9 bases. Germline CDR1 SEHNR, CDR2 FQNEAQ (reference sequence). Germline trimming cut 6 bases from V and 6 bases from J; bases unmatched to any gene: 17. The CDR3 consists of 17 residues. The CDR3 sequence: CASRHILNRGLGNGYTF. CDR3 DNA sequence: TGTGCCAGCAGACATATCTTAAACAGGGGGCTAGGGAATGGCTACACCTTC.